At least ten counts were recorded for the clone carrying this TCR beta chain. For TCR beta, libraries came from quantitative 5'-RACE with molecular barcodes. TCRdb itself ran the 5' RACE reads through MiXCR, one entry per CDR3 protein. Altogether around 99,000 distinct CDR3 sequences are present, roughly 8.8% being singletons, with the ten largest covering approximately 5.5%. The data stem from a study of CD8 T cells in ankylosing spondylitis. Germline-derived CDR1 and CDR2 are MNHNS and SASEGT. Trimming took off 8 bases at V and 5 bases at J, with 12 bases between the two ends. The CDR3 totals 12 residues.

This rearrangement joins TRBV6-1 to TRBJ2-5, with D perhaps matching TRBD1 or TRBD2 (6 bases each). Sequenced material: blood, either unsorted or a sorted T cell fraction (not recorded which). The clonotype was recovered from a male donor with ankylosing spondylitis or in good health (not recorded which). The CDR3 loop reads CASSTGRETQYF. As DNA, the CDR3 is TGTGCCAGCTCAACAGGGAGGGAGACCCAGTACTTC.